This entry lists 27 T cell receptor beta chains sequenced from one sample in a study of cytomegalovirus exposure and HLA in healthy donors. PCR employed 60 Vbeta and 13 Jbeta primers. Some clones are missing from TCRdb's copy, which holds only in-frame ones; the method was immunoSEQ multiplex PCR. The sample records about 180,000 clones, around 80% being singletons. Sample: PBMCs. The source of these receptors is a man aged 35-49 years in good health and CMV-seronegative.

The chain is built from TRBV4-3 and TRBJ2-2; 9 nucleotides match TRBD1. This CDR3 contains 17 residues. Germline loops: CDR1 LGHNA, CDR2 YSLEER. The junction had 4 bases not matched to a gene; V was cut back by 2 bases and J by 0 bases. The DNA of the CDR3 is TGCGCCAGCAGCCAACAGGACAGGGGTGCGAACACCGGGGAGCTGTTTTTT. Its translation is CASSQQDRGANTGELFF.

The rearrangement uses TRBV6-6 and TRBJ2-1; 7 nucleotides agree with TRBD2. The V and J ends lost 4 bases and 3 bases, in that order; junction bases with no gene match: 3. The CDR3 spans 14 residues. Germline CDR1 MNHNY, CDR2 SVGAGI (reference sequence). The CDR3 nucleotides read TGTGCCAGCAGTTTCACGGGGGGCTACAATGAGCAGTTCTTC. Translated, it gives CASSFTGGYNEQFF.

CDR3 sequence: CAWRPDGSNQPQHF. Here the CDR3 DNA reads TGTGCCTGGAGGCCTGACGGGAGCAATCAGCCCCAGCATTTT. The chain recombines TRBV30 with TRBJ1-5; D is uncertain. There are 14 residues in the CDR3. Germline CDR1 reads GTSNPN; CDR2 reads SVGIG (reference sequence). Trimming cost V 3 bases and J 1 base, with 10 bases left between them.

Written as DNA, the CDR3 is TGTGCCAGCAGCCAGGGACTAGCGGACTCCTACAATGAGCAGTTCTTC. Amino acids: CASSQGLADSYNEQFF. This chain uses TRBV7-2 with TRBJ2-1; TRBD2 aligns across 11 bases. V lost 5 bases and J lost 0; bases outside the gene matches: 3. This CDR3 region has 16 residues. Per the germline V gene, CDR1 is SGHTA and CDR2 is FQGNSA.

This clone was seen a single time. The chain joins TRBV5-1 to TRBJ2-3; 15 nucleotides line up with TRBD2. The CDR3 extends over 17 amino acids. The V and J ends lost 4 bases and 6 bases, in that order; junction bases with no gene match: 9. Germline V gives CDR1 SGHRS, CDR2 YFSETQ. The CDR3, as DNA: TGCGCCAGCAGCCCGAACACCGGGACTAGCGGGAGGGATACGCAGTATTTT. Translating gives CASSPNTGTSGRDTQYF.

The chain combines TRBV5-1 with TRBJ1-3; 8 nucleotides match TRBD1. There are 16 residues in the CDR3. Germline loops: CDR1 SGHRS, CDR2 YFSETQ. J was trimmed by 2 bases and V by 2 bases; bases with no gene match: 6. This CDR3 reads CASSFLGQGAGNTIYF. The CDR3 DNA is TGCGCCAGCAGCTTCTTAGGACAGGGTGCTGGAAACACCATATATTTT.

The chain employs TRBV7-2 and TRBJ1-6; tentative D call: TRBD1 (5 bases). The CDR3 covers 14 residues. Between the trimmed V and J ends, which lost 5 bases and 10 bases, there was a span of 15 bases. The V gene's germline CDR1 is SGHTA and CDR2 FQGNSA. CDR3 sequence (DNA): TGTGCCAGCAGCCGAAGTCCAGGGCACTCACCCCTCCACTTT. Translation: CASSRSPGHSPLHF.

The chain couples TRBV19 to TRBJ2-7, with D maybe TRBD1 (5 bases). The germline V gene encodes CDR1 LNHDA and CDR2 SQIVND (reference sequence). This CDR3 is built from 13 residues. Trimming stripped 1 base from V and 3 bases from J, with 7 bases between. CDR3 nucleotides: TGTGCCAGTAGTATAGTACAGGACTACGAGCAGTACTTC. Its protein is CASSIVQDYEQYF.

V gene TRBV7-2 combines with J gene TRBJ1-2, with a tentative D call TRBD1 (6 bases). Trimming cost V 5 bases and J 4 bases, with 11 bases left between them. Germline V gene lookup returns CDR1 SGHTA and CDR2 FQGNSA. CDR3 length: 13 residues. CDR3 sequence (DNA): TGTGCCAGCAGCCCACAGGGCTCCTATGGCTACACCTTC. Encoded protein: CASSPQGSYGYTF.

The chain uses TRBV9 and TRBJ2-5; 8 bases are shared with TRBD2. From germline, CDR1 is SGDLS and CDR2 YYNGEE. V trimming: 3 bases; J trimming: 1 base; junction bases outside the gene matches: 8. The CDR3 consists of 16 residues. CDR3 amino acids: CASSALGLAGQETQYF. In nucleotides, the CDR3 is TGTGCCAGCAGCGCCCTCGGGCTAGCGGGCCAAGAGACCCAGTACTTC.

The V call is TRBV21-1, the J call TRBJ2-7; TRBD2 is the table's D call, not checked against the DNA. TRBV21-1 is shown as a pseudogene. CDR3 length: 15 residues. DNA for the CDR3: TGTGCCAGCAGCCCCTCGGAGCGGGCCCCTCGGGAGCAGTACTTC. As protein: CASSPSERAPREQYF.

The chain carries TRBV7-2 and TRBJ2-5; D possibly corresponds to TRBD2 (5 bases). Germline V gene lookup returns CDR1 SGHTA and CDR2 FQGNSA. This CDR3 is built from 16 residues. The germline V and J ends were trimmed by 1 base and 0 bases, with 12 bases remaining between them. CDR3 region: CASSLVGVVDQETQYF. CDR3 sequence (DNA): TGTGCCAGCAGCTTAGTCGGGGTGGTAGACCAAGAGACCCAGTACTTC.

The chain links TRBV30 to TRBJ1-6, with D perhaps matching TRBD1 (6 bases). The CDR3 has 16 residues. Trimming took off 0 bases at V and 9 bases at J, with 18 bases between the two ends. Germline CDR1 is GTSNPN and CDR2 is SVGIG (reference sequence). DNA of the CDR3: TGTGCCTGGAGTGTACCCCGAGGCAGGGGTGGTTCACCCCTCCACTTT. Protein product: CAWSVPRGRGGSPLHF.

The rearrangement links TRBV19 to TRBJ2-7; D call uncertain. CDR1 is LNHDA and CDR2 is SQIVND in the germline V gene (reference sequence). The CDR3 length is 15 residues. Trimming took off 0 bases at V and 0 bases at J, with 9 bases between the two ends. The CDR3, as DNA: TGTGCCAGTAGTATAGACCACGGTAGCTCCTACGAGCAGTACTTC. The encoded protein is CASSIDHGSSYEQYF.

The chain is built from TRBV18 and TRBJ1-3; 7 bases are shared with TRBD1. With V trimmed by 1 base and J by 2 bases, 2 bases remained unmatched. Germline V CDR1 and CDR2: KGHSH, LQKENI. This CDR3 is 15 amino acids long. The CDR3 loop reads CASSPQTGPGNTIYF. The CDR3 nucleotides read TGTGCCAGCTCACCACAGACAGGGCCTGGAAACACCATATATTTT. The full variable domain, rest sourced from reference TRBV18 and TRBJ1-3, is NAGVMQNPRHLVRRRGQEARLRCSPMKGHSHVYWYRQLPEEGLKFMVYLQKENIIDESGMPKERFSAEFPKEGPSILRIQQVVRGDSAAYFCASSPQTGPGNTIYFGEGSWLTVV.

This clone was observed once. The J gene is TRBJ2-7, the V gene TRBV28; 8 nucleotides align to TRBD2. V lost 5 bases, J lost 1 base, and 7 bases stayed unmatched. This CDR3 has 15 residues. Germline V gene sequence: CDR1 MDHEN, CDR2 SYDVKM. The DNA for the CDR3 is TGTGCCAGCAGTCTGTTGATAGCGGGGTCCTACGAGCAGTACTTC. It yields the protein CASSLLIAGSYEQYF. Full variable domain (remainder filled in from reference TRBV28 and TRBJ2-7): DVKVTQSSRYLVKRTGEKVFLECVQDMDHENMFWYRQDPGLGLRLIYFSYDVKMKEKGDIPEGYSVSREKKERFSLILESASTNQTSMYLCASSLLIAGSYEQYFGPGTRLTVT.

V gene TRBV29-1 combines with J gene TRBJ2-4; 8 nucleotides align to TRBD1. This CDR3 comprises 17 residues. Germline-derived CDR1 and CDR2 are SQVTM and ANQGSEA. V shed 1 base, J shed 1 base, and the junction held 9 bases outside the gene matches. The CDR3 bases are TGCAGCGTTGAAGGCAGCTCGAGACAGGGGGCCAAAAACATTCAGTACTTC. This sequence encodes CSVEGSSRQGAKNIQYF.

The chain couples TRBV6-4 to TRBJ2-3; 8 bases align to TRBD2. Germline-derived CDR1 and CDR2 are MRHNA and SNTAGT. The CDR3 spans 15 residues. After removal of 3 bases from V and 5 bases from J, the junction contained 7 bases not matched to a gene. CDR3 sequence: CASSETGGPRDTQYF. The CDR3 nucleotides read TGTGCCAGCAGTGAGACGGGGGGGCCCAGAGATACGCAGTATTTT.

This clone was counted a few times. The genes are TRBV7-8 and TRBJ1-1; 9 bases line up with TRBD1. The CDR3 extends over 14 amino acids. J lost 3 bases, V lost 5 bases, and 4 bases had no gene match. Germline V lookup: CDR1 SGHVS, CDR2 FQNEAQ. The CDR3 DNA follows: TGTGCCAGCAGCCGATGGACAGGGGACACTGAAGCTTTCTTT. It encodes CASSRWTGDTEAFF.

The V gene is TRBV19, the J gene TRBJ2-1, with 8 bases aligning to TRBD2. Looked up from germline, CDR1 is LNHDA and CDR2 is SQIVND (reference sequence). The CDR3 totals 17 residues. Trimming took 6 bases from V and 8 from J; bases not matched to a gene: 18. The CDR3 protein is CASSPTSLAAMRDEQFF. In nucleotides, the CDR3 is TGTGCCAGTAGCCCAACTTCACTAGCGGCAATGAGGGATGAGCAGTTCTTC.

The V gene is TRBV6-5, the J gene TRBJ2-2; 10 bases are a match to TRBD1. This CDR3 is 14 amino acids long. J gave up 3 bases and V 7 bases, and 2 bases lay outside the gene matches. Germline V gene lookup returns CDR1 MNHEY and CDR2 SVGAGI. The chain's CDR3 is CASIDRGHTGELFF. The CDR3, as DNA: TGTGCCAGCATTGACAGGGGGCACACCGGGGAGCTGTTTTTT.

Only one count was recorded for this clone. The chain recombines TRBV5-6 with TRBJ2-2; 8 bases align to TRBD1. This CDR3 is 16 amino acids long. Losses at the gene ends were 4 bases for V and 3 bases for J; bases not matched to a gene: 8. Germline V gives CDR1 SGHDT, CDR2 YYEEEE. For the CDR3, the DNA is TGTGCCAGCAGCCTAAGGACAGGGAGGCACACCGGGGAGCTGTTTTTT. It translates to CASSLRTGRHTGELFF.

This clone has a handful of counts. The rearrangement uses TRBV5-4 and TRBJ2-5; unclear D gene. Deletions cut 0 bases from V and 3 bases from J, with 15 bases between. The CDR3 contains 16 residues. CDR1 is SGHNT, CDR2 YYREEE, per germline (reference sequence). The CDR3 DNA reads as TGTGCCAGCAGCTTGGTTTCGGCAGGATACAAAGAGACCCAGTACTTC. Protein: CASSLVSAGYKETQYF.

The chain employs TRBV27 and TRBJ2-7, with D possibly matching TRBD2 (6 bases). V was shortened by 2 bases and J by 0 bases, with 8 bases between the two germline ends. This CDR3 comprises 14 residues. The V gene's germline CDR1 is MNHEY and CDR2 SMNVEV (reference sequence). DNA of the CDR3: TGTGCCAGCAGTTTAGGGGGGAACTCCTACGAGCAGTACTTC. This codes for CASSLGGNSYEQYF.

The DNA of the CDR3 is TGTGCCAGCAGGAATACAGGGGCCCACTTCCAAGAGACCCAGTACTTC. It specifies CASRNTGAHFQETQYF. The chain couples TRBV28 to TRBJ2-5; 7 positions match TRBD1. Germline lookup yields CDR1 MDHEN and CDR2 SYDVKM. This CDR3 contains 16 residues. J was trimmed by 1 base and V by 6 bases; bases with no gene match: 11. The variable domain in full, with the rest retrieved from reference TRBV28 and TRBJ2-5, is DVKVTQSSRYLVKRTGEKVFLECVQDMDHENMFWYRQDPGLGLRLIYFSYDVKMKEKGDIPEGYSVSREKKERFSLILESASTNQTSMYLCASRNTGAHFQETQYFGPGTRLLVL.

This sequence joins TRBV11-2 and TRBJ2-7; the D gene is possibly TRBD1 (6 bases). CDR1 and CDR2 (germline): SGHAT, FQNNGV. CDR3 length: 15 residues. V shed 5 bases and J shed 6 bases, with 20 bases lying between them. This CDR3 reads CASSPSLGQTSEQYF. CDR3 coding DNA: TGTGCCAGCAGCCCAAGTTTAGGACAGACGTCCGAGCAGTACTTC.

This chain links TRBV10-3 with TRBJ1-3; D gene unclear. CDR1 and CDR2 from the germline V gene are ENHRY and SYGVKD. Trimming removed 6 bases from V and 0 bases from J, with 15 bases in between. The CDR3 covers 16 residues. CDR3 residues: CAISASTVSSGNTIYF. DNA for the CDR3: TGTGCCATCAGCGCTTCCACCGTTAGCTCTGGAAACACCATATATTTT.